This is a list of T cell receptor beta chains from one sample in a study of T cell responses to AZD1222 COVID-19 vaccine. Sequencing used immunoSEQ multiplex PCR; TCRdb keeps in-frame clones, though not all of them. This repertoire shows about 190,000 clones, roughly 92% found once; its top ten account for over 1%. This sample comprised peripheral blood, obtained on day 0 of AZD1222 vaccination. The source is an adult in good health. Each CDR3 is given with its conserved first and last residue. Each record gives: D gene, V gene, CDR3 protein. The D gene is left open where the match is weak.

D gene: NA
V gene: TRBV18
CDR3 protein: CASSPNTVDNSPLHF

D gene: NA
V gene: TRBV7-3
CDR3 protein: CASSLTLGDTHGYTF

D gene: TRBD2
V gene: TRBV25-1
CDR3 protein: CASSDFGGGTDTQYF

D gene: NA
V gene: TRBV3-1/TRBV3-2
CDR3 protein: CASSQAGGGTWTEAFF

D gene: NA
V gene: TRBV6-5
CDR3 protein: CASKTRQETQYF

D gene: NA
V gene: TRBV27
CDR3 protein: CATWAASTDTQYF

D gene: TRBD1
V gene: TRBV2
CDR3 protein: CASSAGQGVRNQPQHF

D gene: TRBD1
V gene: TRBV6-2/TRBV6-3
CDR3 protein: CASSRQGAYGYTF

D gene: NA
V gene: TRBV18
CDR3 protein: CASSPGRPQETQYF

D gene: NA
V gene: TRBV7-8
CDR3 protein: CASSLVSGLGSGTQYF

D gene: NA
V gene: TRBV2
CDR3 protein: CASKYEGRWIEAFF

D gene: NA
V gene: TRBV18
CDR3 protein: CASSQAPGSYNEQFF

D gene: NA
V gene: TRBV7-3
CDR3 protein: CASSLTGSRNEQFF

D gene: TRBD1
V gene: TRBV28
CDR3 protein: CASRQTGEWGYTF

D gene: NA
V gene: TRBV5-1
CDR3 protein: CASSEEGGYGYTF

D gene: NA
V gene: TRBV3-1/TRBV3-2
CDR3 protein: CASSRGGYSNQPQHF

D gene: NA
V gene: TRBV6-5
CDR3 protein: CASSYGGPDTQYF

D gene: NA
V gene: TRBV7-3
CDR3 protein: CASSESGGWNTEAFF